This T cell receptor (beta chain) was captured in a study of blood T cell repertoires in COVID-19. Whole-study context: Samples taken during acute and convalescent COVID-19 were collected in the United States, Italy and Spain. PBMCs, B-cell-depleted T cells, or T cells were the source of the cDNA or gDNA that made up the material.

Per the study methods: How many nucleated cells were present was estimated from reference gene primer amplification. Generated by immunoSEQ multiplex PCR, the TCRdb table keeps only in-frame clones and is missing some. The DNA was the basis for D and trimming; V, J and clone size are from that table. The data show tens of thousands of clones, around 87% seen once. The CDR3 is 14 amino acids. The ends lost 2 bases at V and 10 bases at J; junction bases unmatched: 9. Germline V gene lookup returns CDR1 WNHNN and CDR2 SYGVQD (reference sequence). The origin of this receptor is a human donor with acute or convalescent COVID-19. The donor label of this sample is uncertain. V gene TRBV10-1 combines with J gene TRBJ2-3; the match to TRBD2 covers 7 bases. The sample consisted of peripheral blood. This CDR3 is CASSEPRLTSSQYF. DNA of the CDR3: TGCGCCAGCAGTGAGCCCCGCCTGACTAGCTCGCAGTATTTT.